These 9 T cell receptor beta chains were sequenced from one sample in a study of T cell responses to AZD1222 COVID-19 vaccine. Data came from immunoSEQ multiplex PCR; TCRdb stores just in-frame clones and leaves some out. The repertoire has 95,000 to 150,000 clones, 90% of them found once; the top ten carry around 7.8%. Sequences were derived from peripheral blood, sampled on day 0 of AZD1222 vaccination. Source of these receptors: an adult in good health.

V gene TRBV5-1 combines with J gene TRBJ1-4, with D maybe TRBD1 (6 bases). CDR1 is SGHRS, CDR2 YFSETQ, per germline. This CDR3 contains 15 residues. V was trimmed by 4 bases and J by 7 bases, leaving 17 bases between them. The CDR3 loop is CASSRGGASREKLFF. The CDR3 region has the DNA TGCGCCAGCAGCCGAGGGGGGGCGAGTCGTGAAAAACTGTTTTTT.

V is TRBV19 and J is TRBJ2-7, with D perhaps TRBD2 (5 bases). V was clipped by 3 bases and J by 6 bases, with 12 bases between them. The CDR3 contains 13 residues. CDR1 and CDR2 (germline): LNHDA, SQIVND (reference sequence). DNA for the CDR3: TGTGCCAGTAGTATTGAGAGGGCGGGCGAGCAGTACTTC. Translating it yields CASSIERAGEQYF.

The J gene is TRBJ1-6, the V gene TRBV28; D is ambiguous. Trimming shortened V by 6 bases and J by 5 bases, and 17 bases separated the two germline ends. Germline V gene sequence: CDR1 MDHEN, CDR2 SYDVKM. This CDR3 is built from 16 residues. In DNA, the CDR3 is TGTGCCAGCAGCTCGAAGTTCGGCGGAGATAATTCACCCCTCCACTTT. Protein: CASSSKFGGDNSPLHF.

This chain links TRBV19 with TRBJ1-1; D not certain. Germline lookup yields CDR1 LNHDA and CDR2 SQIVND (reference sequence). This CDR3 contains 12 residues. V was clipped by 6 bases and J by 1 base, with 6 bases between them. The CDR3: CASRRGNTEAFF. CDR3 DNA sequence: TGTGCCAGTAGACGGGGGAACACTGAAGCTTTCTTT.

The gene calls are TRBV9 and TRBJ2-5, with a possible D match to TRBD2 (6 bases). The CDR3 is 16 residues long. V gave up 2 bases and J gave up 0 bases, with 14 bases separating them. From germline, CDR1 is SGDLS and CDR2 YYNGEE. This CDR3 is CASSVSPLANQETQYF. The CDR3 DNA reads TGTGCCAGCAGCGTGAGCCCACTAGCAAACCAAGAGACCCAGTACTTC.

The rearrangement links TRBV6-5 to TRBJ2-5; D unresolved. Germline CDR1 reads MNHEY; CDR2 reads SVGAGI. V shed 6 bases and J shed 5 bases, with 19 bases lying between them. This CDR3 is 15 amino acids long. CDR3 nucleotide sequence: TGTGCCAGCAGCGCAGGTATCCGCGTCGCGGAGACCCAGTACTTC. The encoded protein is CASSAGIRVAETQYF.

A single count supports this clone. V and J are TRBV5-1 and TRBJ2-1; 7 bases are shared with TRBD1. This CDR3 spans 15 amino acids. Germline V gene sequence: CDR1 SGHRS, CDR2 YFSETQ. With V trimmed by 3 bases and J by 0 bases, 3 bases remained unmatched. The CDR3 loop reads CASSSDRSSYNEQFF. The CDR3 region has the DNA TGCGCCAGCAGCTCGGACAGGAGCTCCTACAATGAGCAGTTCTTC.

V usage is TRBV4-3 and J usage is TRBJ2-7; D not certain. Germline CDR1 is LGHNA and CDR2 is YSLEER. Trimming left V 0 bases short and J 4 bases short, with 19 bases between. This CDR3 is 17 amino acids long. CDR3 DNA sequence: TGCGCCAGCAGCCAAGACGTGATACGTCAAAGCAATTACGAGCAGTACTTC. Protein product: CASSQDVIRQSNYEQYF.

The gene calls are TRBV7-2 and TRBJ1-2; TRBD1 matches at 7 bases. The V segment lost 0 bases and the J segment 4 bases; nucleotides outside the gene matches: 5. The CDR3 contains 15 residues. Per germline, CDR1 SGHTA and CDR2 FQGNSA. CDR3 coding DNA: TGTGCCAGCAGCTTAGCACCAGGGGGGAGCTATGGCTACACCTTC. This sequence encodes CASSLAPGGSYGYTF.